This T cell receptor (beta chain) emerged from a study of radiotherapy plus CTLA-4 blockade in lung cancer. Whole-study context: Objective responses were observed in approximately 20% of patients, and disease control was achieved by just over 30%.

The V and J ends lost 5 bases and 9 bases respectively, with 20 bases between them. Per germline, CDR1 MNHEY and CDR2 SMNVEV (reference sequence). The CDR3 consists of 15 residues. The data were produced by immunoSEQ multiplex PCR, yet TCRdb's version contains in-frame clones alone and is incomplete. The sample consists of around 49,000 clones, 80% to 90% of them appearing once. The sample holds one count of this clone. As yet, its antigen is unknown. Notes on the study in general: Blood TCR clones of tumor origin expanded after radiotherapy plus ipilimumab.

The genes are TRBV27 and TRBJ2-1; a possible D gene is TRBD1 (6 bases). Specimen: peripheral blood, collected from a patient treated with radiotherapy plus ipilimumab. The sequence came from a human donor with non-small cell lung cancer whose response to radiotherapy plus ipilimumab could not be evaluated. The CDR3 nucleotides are TGTGCCAGCAGTGCTAGAGGCACAGGGCCAAGTGAGCAGTTCTTC. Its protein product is CASSARGTGPSEQFF.